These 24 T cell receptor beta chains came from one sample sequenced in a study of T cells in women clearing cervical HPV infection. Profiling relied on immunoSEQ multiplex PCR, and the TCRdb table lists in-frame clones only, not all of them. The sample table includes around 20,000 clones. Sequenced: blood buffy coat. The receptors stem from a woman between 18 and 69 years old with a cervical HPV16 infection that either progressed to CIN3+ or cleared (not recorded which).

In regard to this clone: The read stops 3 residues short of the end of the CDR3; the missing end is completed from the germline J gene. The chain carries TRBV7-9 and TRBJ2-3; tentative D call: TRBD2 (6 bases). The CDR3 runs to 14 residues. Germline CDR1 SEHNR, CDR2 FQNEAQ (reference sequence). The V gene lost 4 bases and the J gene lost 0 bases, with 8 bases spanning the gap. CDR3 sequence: CASSSRGSTDTQYF. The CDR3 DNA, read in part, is TGTGCCAGCAGCTCCCGGGGGAGCACAGATACG.

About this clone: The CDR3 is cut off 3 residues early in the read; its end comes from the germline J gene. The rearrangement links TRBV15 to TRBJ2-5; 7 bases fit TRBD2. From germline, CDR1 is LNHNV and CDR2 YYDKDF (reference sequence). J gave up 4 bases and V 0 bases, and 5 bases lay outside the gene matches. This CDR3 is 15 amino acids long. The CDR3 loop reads CATSRDLAGVETQYF. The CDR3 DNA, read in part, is TGTGCCACCAGCAGAGATCTGGCGGGAGTAGAGACC.

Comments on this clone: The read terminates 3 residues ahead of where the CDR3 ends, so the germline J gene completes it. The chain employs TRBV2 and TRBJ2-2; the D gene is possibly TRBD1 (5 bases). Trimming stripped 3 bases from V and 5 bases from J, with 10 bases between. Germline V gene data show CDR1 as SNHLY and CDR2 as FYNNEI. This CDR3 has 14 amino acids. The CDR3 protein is CASSENRITGELFF. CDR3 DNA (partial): TGTGCCAGCAGTGAGAACAGGATAACCGGGGAG.

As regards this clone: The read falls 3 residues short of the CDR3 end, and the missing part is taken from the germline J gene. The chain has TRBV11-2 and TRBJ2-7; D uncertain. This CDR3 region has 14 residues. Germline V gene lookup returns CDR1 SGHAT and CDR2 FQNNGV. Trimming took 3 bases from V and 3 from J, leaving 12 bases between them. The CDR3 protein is CASSLGDTLYEQYF. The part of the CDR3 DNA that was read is TGTGCCAGCAGCTTGGGCGACACTCTCTACGAG.

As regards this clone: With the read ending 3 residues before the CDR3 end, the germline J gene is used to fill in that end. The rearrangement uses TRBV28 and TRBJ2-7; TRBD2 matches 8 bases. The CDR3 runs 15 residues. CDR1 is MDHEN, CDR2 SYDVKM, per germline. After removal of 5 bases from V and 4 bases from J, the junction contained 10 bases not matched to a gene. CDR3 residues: CASSLRLANVYEQYF. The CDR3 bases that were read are TGTGCCAGCAGTCTGCGACTAGCGAACGTTTACGAG.

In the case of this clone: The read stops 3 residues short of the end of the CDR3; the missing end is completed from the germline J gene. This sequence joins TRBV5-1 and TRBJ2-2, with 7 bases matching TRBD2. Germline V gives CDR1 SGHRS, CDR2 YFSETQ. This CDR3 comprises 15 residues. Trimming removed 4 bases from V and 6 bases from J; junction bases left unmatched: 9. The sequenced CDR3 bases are TGCGCCAGCAGCCCGCGGGGAGGGATGCCCGGGGAG. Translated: CASSPRGGMPGE. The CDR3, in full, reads CASSPRGGMPGELFF.

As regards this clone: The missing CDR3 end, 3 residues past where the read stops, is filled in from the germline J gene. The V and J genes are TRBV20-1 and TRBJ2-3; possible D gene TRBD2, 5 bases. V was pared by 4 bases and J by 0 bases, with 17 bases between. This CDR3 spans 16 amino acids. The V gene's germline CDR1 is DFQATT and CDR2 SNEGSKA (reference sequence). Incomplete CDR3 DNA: TGCAGTGCTAAAGTGGGAAGAGCGGCTAGCACAGATACG. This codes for CSAKVGRAASTDT. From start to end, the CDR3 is CSAKVGRAASTDTQYF.

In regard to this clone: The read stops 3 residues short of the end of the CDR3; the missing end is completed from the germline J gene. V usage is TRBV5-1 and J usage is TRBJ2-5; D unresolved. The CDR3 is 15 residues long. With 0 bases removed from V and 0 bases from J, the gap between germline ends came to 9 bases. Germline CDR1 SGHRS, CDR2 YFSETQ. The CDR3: CASSLGSEYQETQYF. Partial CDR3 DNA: TGCGCCAGCAGCTTGGGTTCAGAGTACCAAGAGACC.

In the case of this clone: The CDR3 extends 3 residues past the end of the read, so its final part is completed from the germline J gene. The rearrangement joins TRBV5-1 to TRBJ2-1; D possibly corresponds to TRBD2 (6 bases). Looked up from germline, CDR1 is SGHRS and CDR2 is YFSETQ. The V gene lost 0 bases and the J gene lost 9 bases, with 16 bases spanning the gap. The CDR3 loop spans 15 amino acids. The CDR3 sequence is CASSLDPGRQGEQFF. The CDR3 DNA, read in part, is TGCGCCAGCAGCTTGGACCCAGGGAGGCAGGGTGAG.

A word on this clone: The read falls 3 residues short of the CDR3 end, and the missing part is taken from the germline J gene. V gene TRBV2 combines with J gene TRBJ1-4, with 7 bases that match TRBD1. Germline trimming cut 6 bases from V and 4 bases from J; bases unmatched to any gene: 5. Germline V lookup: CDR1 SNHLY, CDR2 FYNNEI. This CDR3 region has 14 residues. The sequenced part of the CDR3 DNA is TGTGCCAGCAGGAGAGGGACAGTTAATGAAAAA. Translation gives CASRRGTVNEK. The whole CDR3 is CASRRGTVNEKLFF.

Incomplete CDR3 DNA: TGCAGTGCTGGGACTTTTTCGAGCACAGATACG. Its translation is CSAGTFSSTDT. The whole CDR3 is CSAGTFSSTDTQYF. This chain links TRBV20-1 with TRBJ2-3, with a tentative D call TRBD2 (6 bases). With the read ending 3 residues before the CDR3 end, the germline J gene is used to fill in that end. Germline V gene data show CDR1 as DFQATT and CDR2 as SNEGSKA (reference sequence). V shed 5 bases and J shed 0 bases, with 12 bases lying between them. The CDR3 runs to 14 residues.

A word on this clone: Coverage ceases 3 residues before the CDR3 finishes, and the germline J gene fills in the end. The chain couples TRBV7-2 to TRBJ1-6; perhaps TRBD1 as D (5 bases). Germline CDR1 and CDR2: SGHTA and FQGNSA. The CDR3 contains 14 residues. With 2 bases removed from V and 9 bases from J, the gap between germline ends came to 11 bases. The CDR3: CASSLRQGTSPLHF. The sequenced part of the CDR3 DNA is TGTGCCAGCAGCTTACGTCAGGGAACTTCACCC.

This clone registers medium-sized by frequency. The CDR3 is CASRAGWEKLFF. The DNA read from the CDR3 is TGTGCCAGTAGAGCAGGGTGGGAAAAA. The gene calls are TRBV19 and TRBJ1-4, with a weak D call TRBD1 (5 bases). From the germline J gene comes the end of the CDR3, since the read stops 3 residues before it. Trimming removed 6 bases from V and 8 bases from J, with 10 bases in between. The CDR3 extends over 12 amino acids. Germline V CDR1 and CDR2: LNHDA, SQIVND (reference sequence).

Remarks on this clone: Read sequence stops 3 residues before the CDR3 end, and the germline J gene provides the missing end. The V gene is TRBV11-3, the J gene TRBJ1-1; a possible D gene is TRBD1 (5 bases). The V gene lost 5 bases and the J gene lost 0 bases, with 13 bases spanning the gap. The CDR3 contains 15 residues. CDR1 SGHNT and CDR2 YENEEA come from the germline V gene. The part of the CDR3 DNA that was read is TGTGCCAGCAGCGCCGGGACTGCGATGAACACTGAA. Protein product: CASSAGTAMNTE. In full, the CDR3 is CASSAGTAMNTEAFF. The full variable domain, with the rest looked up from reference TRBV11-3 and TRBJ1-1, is EAGVVQSPRYKIIEKKQPVAFWCNPISGHNTLYWYLQNLGQGPELLIRYENEEAVDDSQLPKDRFSAERLKGVDSTLKIQPAELGDSAVYLCASSAGTAMNTEAFFGQGTRLTVV.

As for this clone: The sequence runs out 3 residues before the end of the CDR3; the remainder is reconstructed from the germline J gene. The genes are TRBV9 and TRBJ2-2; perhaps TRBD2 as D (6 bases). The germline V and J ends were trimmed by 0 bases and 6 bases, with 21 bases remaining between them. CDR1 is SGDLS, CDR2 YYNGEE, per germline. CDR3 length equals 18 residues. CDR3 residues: CASSVEVLAGRKAGELFF. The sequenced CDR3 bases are TGTGCCAGCAGCGTAGAAGTACTAGCCGGACGGAAGGCCGGGGAG.

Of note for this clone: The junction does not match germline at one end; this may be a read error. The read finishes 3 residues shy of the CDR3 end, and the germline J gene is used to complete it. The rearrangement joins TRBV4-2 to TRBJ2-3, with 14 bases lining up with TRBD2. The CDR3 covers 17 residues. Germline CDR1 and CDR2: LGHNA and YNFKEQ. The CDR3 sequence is CASSSGTSGSGTDTQYF. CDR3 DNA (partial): TGCGCCAGCAGCTCCGGGACTAGCGGGAGTGGCACAGATACG.

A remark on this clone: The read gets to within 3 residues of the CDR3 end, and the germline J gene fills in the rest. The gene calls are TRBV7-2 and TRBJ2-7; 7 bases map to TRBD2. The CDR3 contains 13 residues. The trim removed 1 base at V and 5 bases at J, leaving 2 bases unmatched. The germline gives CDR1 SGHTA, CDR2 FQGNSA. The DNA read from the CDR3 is TGTGCCAGCAGCTTAGGCGGACTAGACGAG. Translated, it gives CASSLGGLDE. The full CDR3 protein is CASSLGGLDEQYF.

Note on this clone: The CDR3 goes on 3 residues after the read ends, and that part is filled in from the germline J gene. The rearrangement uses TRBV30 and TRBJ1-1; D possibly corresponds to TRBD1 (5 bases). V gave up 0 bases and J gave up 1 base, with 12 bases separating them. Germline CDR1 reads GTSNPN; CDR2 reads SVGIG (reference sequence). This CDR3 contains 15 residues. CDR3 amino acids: CAWSVWGSKNTEAFF. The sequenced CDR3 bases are TGTGCCTGGAGTGTATGGGGCAGTAAGAACACTGAA.

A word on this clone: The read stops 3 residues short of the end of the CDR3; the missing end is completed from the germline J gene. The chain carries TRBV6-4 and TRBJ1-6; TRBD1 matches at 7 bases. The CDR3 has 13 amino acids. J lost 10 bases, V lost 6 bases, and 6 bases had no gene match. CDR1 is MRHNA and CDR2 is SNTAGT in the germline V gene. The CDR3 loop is CASRATGESPLHF. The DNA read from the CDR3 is TGTGCCAGCAGGGCTACAGGGGAATCACCC.

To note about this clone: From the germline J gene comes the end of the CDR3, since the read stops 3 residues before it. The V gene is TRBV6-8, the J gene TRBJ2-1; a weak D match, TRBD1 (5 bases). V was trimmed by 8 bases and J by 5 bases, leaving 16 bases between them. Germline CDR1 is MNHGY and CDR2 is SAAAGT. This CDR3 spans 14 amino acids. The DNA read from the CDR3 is TGTGCCAGCTCAGGGTGGCCTACACACAATGAG. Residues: CASSGWPTHNE. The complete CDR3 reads CASSGWPTHNEQFF.

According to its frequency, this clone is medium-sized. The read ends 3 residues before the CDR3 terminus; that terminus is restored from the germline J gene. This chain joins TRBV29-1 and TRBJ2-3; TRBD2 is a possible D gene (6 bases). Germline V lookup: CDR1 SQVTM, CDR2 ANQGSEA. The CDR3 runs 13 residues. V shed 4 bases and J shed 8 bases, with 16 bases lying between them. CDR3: CSVGEGEVGTQYF. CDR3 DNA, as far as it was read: TGCAGCGTTGGGGAAGGGGAGGTGGGTACG.

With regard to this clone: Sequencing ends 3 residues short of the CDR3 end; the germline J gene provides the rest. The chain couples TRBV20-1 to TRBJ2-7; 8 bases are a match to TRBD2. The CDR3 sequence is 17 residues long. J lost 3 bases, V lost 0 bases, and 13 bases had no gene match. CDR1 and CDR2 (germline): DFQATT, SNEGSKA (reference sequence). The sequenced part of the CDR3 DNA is TGCAGTGCTAGAGATCGGGTAGCGGGGACGTCGAACTACGAG. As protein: CSARDRVAGTSNYE. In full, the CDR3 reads CSARDRVAGTSNYEQYF.

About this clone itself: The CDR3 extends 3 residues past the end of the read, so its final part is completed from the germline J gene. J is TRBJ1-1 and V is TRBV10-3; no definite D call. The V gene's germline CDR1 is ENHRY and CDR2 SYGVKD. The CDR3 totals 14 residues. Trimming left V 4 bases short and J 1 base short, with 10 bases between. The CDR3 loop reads CAISGSRQNTEAFF. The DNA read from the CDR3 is TGTGCCATCAGTGGGTCAAGACAGAACACTGAA.

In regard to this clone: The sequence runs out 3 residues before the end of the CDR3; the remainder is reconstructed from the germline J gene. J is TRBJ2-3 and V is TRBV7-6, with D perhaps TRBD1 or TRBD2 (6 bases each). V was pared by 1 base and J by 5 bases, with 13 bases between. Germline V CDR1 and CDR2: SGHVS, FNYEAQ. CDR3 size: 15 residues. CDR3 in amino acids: CASSLDVGGGDTQYF. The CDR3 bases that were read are TGTGCCAGCAGCTTAGATGTAGGGGGAGGAGATACG.